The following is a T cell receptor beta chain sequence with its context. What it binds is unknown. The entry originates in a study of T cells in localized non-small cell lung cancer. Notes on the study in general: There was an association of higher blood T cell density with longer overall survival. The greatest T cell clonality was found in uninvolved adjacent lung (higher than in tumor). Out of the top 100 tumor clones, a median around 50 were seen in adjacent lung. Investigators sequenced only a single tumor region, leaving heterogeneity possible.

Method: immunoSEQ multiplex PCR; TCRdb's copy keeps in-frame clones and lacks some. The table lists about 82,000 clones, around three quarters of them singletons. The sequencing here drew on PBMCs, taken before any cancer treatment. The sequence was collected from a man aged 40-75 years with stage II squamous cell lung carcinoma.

The CDR3 sequence: CASSPRQGGSYEQYF. The CDR3 DNA sequence: TGTGCCAGCAGCCCTCGACAGGGGGGGTCCTACGAGCAGTACTTC. This chain links TRBV6-6 with TRBJ2-7, with 9 bases fitting TRBD1. This CDR3 contains 15 residues. V was pared by 6 bases and J by 1 base, with 7 bases of the junction left unmatched. Germline CDR1 and CDR2: MNHNY and SVGAGI (reference sequence).